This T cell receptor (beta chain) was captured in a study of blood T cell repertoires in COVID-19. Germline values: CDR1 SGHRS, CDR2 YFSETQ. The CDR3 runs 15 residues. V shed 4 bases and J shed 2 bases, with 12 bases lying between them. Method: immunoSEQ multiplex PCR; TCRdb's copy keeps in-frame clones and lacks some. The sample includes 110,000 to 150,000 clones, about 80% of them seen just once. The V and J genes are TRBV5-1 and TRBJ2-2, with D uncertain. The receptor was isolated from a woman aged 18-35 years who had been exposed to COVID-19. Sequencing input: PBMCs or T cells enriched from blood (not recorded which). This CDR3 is CASSTAPFNTGELFF. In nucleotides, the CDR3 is TGCGCCAGCAGCACAGCCCCTTTCAACACCGGGGAGCTGTTTTTT.